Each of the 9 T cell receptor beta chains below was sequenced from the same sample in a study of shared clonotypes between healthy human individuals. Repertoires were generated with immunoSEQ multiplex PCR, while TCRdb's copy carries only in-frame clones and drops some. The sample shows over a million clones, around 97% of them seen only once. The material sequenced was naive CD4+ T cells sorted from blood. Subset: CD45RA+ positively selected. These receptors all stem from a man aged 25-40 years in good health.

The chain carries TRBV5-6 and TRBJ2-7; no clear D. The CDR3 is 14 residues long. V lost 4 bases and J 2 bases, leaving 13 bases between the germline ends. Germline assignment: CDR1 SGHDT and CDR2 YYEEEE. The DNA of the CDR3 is TGTGCCAGCAGCCCTTTACCAGGCACCTACGAGCAGTACTTC. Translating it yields CASSPLPGTYEQYF.

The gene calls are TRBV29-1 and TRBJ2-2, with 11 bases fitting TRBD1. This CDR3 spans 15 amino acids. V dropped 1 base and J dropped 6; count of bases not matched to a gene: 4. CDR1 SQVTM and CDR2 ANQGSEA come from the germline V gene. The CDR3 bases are TGCAGCGTTGAAGTTGGACAGGGGGCGCCCGGGGAGCTGTTTTTT. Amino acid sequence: CSVEVGQGAPGELFF.

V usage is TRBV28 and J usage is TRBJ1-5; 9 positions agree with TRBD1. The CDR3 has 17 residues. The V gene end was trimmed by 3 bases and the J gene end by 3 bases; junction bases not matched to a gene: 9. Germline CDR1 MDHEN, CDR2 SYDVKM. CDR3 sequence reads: CASSFSGQGGNNQPQHF. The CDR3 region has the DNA TGTGCCAGCAGTTTCTCGGGACAGGGAGGAAACAATCAGCCCCAGCATTTT.

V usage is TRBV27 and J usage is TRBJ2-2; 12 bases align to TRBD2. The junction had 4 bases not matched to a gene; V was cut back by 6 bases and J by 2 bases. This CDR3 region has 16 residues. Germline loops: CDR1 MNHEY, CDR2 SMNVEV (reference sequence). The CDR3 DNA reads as TGTGCCAGCAGGCAGACTAGCGGGAGCAACACCGGGGAGCTGTTTTTT. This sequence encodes CASRQTSGSNTGELFF.

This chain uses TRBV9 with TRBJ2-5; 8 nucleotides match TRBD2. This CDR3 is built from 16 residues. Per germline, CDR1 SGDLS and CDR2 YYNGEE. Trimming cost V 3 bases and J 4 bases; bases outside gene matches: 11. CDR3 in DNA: TGTGCCAGCAGCGCCTCTCCCGGGAGGGGAGGAGAGACCCAGTACTTC. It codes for CASSASPGRGGETQYF.

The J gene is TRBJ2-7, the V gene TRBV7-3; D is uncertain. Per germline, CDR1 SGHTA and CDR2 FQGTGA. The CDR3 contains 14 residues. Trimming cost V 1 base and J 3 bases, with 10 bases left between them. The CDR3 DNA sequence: TGTGCCAGCAGCTTAATAGCTCTGGGCTACGAGCAGTACTTC. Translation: CASSLIALGYEQYF.

CDR3 in amino acids: CASSLFGPGSSVTDTQYF. In DNA form, the CDR3 reads TGTGCCAGCAGCTTGTTTGGCCCAGGGTCTTCTGTCACAGATACGCAGTATTTT. This sequence joins TRBV5-6 and TRBJ2-3; possibly TRBD1 for D (5 bases). The CDR3 sequence is 18 residues long. Germline V gene sequence: CDR1 SGHDT, CDR2 YYEEEE. The germline V and J ends were trimmed by 1 base and 2 bases, with 20 bases remaining between them.

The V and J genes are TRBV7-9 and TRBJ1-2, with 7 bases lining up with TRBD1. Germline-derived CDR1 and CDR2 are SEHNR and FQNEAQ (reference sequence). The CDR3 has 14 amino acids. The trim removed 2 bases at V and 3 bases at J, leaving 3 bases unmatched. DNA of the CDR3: TGTGCCAGCAGCTTAACAGGGGTCTACTATGGCTACACCTTC. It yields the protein CASSLTGVYYGYTF.

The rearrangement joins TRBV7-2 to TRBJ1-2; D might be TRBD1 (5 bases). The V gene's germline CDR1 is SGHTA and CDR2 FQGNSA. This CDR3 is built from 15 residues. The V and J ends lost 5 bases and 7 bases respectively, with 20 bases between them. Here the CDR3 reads CASSLGPQTGGGYTF. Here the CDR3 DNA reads TGTGCCAGCAGCCTGGGACCGCAAACGGGTGGTGGCTACACCTTC.